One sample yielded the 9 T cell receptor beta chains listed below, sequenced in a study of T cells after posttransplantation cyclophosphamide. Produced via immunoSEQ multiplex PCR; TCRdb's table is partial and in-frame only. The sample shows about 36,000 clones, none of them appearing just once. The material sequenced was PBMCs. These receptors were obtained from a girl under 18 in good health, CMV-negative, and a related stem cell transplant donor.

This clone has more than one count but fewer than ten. As DNA, the CDR3 is TGTGCCTGGAGTGTACAGGGACAGGGGGCCCACGAGCAGTACTTC. The encoded protein is CAWSVQGQGAHEQYF. V gene TRBV30 combines with J gene TRBJ2-7; 12 bases are shared with TRBD1. The CDR3 is 15 residues long. With V trimmed by 0 bases and J by 5 bases, 5 bases remained unmatched. From germline, CDR1 is GTSNPN and CDR2 SVGIG (reference sequence).

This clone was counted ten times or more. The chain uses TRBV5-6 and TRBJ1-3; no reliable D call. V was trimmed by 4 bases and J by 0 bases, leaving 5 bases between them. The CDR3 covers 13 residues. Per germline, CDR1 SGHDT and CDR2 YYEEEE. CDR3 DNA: TGTGCCAGCAGCGAGGTCTCTGGAAACACCATATATTTT. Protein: CASSEVSGNTIYF. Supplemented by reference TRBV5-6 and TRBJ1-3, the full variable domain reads DAGVTQSPTHLIKTRGQQVTLRCSPKSGHDTVSWYQQALGQGPQFIFQYYEEEERQRGNFPDRFSGHQFPNYSSELNVNALLLGDSALYLCASSEVSGNTIYFGEGSWLTVV.

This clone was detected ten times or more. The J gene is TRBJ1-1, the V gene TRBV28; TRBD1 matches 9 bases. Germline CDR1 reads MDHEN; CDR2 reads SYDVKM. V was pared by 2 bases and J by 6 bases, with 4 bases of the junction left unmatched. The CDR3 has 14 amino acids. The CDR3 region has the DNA TGTGCCAGCAGTTTAGAAAGACAGGGGGCTGAAGCTTTCTTT. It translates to CASSLERQGAEAFF.

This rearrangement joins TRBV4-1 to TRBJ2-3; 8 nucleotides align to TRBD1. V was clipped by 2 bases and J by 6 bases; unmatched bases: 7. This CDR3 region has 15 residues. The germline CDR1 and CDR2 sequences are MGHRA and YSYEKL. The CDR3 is CASSQWDRFLDTQYF. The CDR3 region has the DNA TGCGCCAGCAGCCAATGGGACAGGTTTTTGGATACGCAGTATTTT.

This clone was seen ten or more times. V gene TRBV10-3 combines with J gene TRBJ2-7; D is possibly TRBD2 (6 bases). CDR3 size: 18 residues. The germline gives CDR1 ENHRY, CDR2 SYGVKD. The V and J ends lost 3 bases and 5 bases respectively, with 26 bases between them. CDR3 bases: TGTGCCATCAGTGATCCGACCCCTACCGGGACTCGGGCCCACGAGCAGTACTTC. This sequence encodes CAISDPTPTGTRAHEQYF.

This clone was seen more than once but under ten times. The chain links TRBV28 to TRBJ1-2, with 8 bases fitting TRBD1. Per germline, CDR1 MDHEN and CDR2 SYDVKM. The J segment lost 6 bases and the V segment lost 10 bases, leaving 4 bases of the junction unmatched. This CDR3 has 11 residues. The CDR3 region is CAIDRGHGYTF. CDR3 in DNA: TGTGCCATCGACAGGGGACATGGCTACACCTTC.

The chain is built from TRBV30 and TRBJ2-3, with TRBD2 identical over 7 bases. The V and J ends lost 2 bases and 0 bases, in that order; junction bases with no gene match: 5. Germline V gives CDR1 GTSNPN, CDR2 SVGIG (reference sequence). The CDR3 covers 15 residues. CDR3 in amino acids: CAWSLLAESTDTQYF. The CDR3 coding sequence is TGTGCCTGGAGTTTGCTAGCGGAAAGCACAGATACGCAGTATTTT.

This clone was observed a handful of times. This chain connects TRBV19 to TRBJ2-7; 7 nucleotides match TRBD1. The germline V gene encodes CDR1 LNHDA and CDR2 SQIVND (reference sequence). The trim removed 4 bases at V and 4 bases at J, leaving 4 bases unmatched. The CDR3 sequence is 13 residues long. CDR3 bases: TGTGCCAGTAGTAGCGGCAGGGGGTACGAGCAGTACTTC. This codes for CASSSGRGYEQYF. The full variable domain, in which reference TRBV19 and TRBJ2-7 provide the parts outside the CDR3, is DGGITQSPKYLFRKEGQNVTLSCEQNLNHDAMYWYRQDPGQGLRLIYYSQIVNDFQKGDIAEGYSVSREKKESFPLTVTSAQKNPTAFYLCASSSGRGYEQYFGPGTRLTVT.

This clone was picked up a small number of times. CDR3 residues: CASSVESSGNTIYF. The DNA for the CDR3 is TGTGCCAGCAGCGTAGAGAGCTCTGGAAACACCATATATTTT. This chain uses TRBV9 with TRBJ1-3; D gene uncertain. The CDR3 contains 14 residues. Trimming took off 0 bases at V and 0 bases at J, with 4 bases between the two ends. Germline CDR1 is SGDLS and CDR2 is YYNGEE.